Described below is a single TCR beta chain sequence and its context. Its specificity is not known. The protocol was immunoSEQ multiplex PCR, while the TCRdb copy is restricted to in-frame clones and leaves out a portion. This sample yields under 300,000 clones, of which 90% are seen a single time; 0.37% belongs to the top ten. The donors were members of the 120-subject validation cohort (separate from the approximately 650-subject first cohort). This specimen comes from a study of cytomegalovirus exposure and HLA in healthy donors. General study findings and limits: Generally TCR sequences proved uncommon, though certain public TCRs appeared in numerous donors. The tendency of first-cohort TCR clusters to co-occur in the roughly 120 validation repertoires was the finding of a later analysis. The authors confirmed in vitro that three CMV-associated chains were specific for CMV antigens.

The CDR3 has 16 residues. Germline lookup yields CDR1 MNHEY and CDR2 SMNVEV (reference sequence). V was cut by 6 bases and J by 0 bases, with 16 bases left in between. Material for sequencing was PBMCs. This receptor was taken from a woman between 18 and 29 years old in good health and CMV-seronegative. The chain combines TRBV27 with TRBJ2-3, with D perhaps matching TRBD2 (5 bases). CDR3 protein: CASSPRRQPSTDTQYF. The DNA for the CDR3 is TGTGCCAGCAGCCCTAGGAGGCAGCCTAGCACAGATACGCAGTATTTT.